These 12 T cell receptor beta chains came from one sample sequenced in a study of T cells in Graves' hyperthyroidism and ophthalmopathy. It was RNA transcripts that yielded the amplified TCR beta CDR3 regions. The HTBI primer set drove a first-round RT-PCR of the TCR CDR3. TCRdb redid the calling of the multiplex PCR reads with MiXCR, one entry per CDR3 protein. The table includes under 700,000 distinct CDR3 sequences, approximately 16% detected once. The sequencing input was blood. The origin of the receptors is a woman aged 18-29 years with Graves' hyperthyroidism.

This clonotype was observed a handful of times. The chain couples TRBV20-1 to TRBJ2-5, with 10 bases that match TRBD1. After removal of 1 base from V and 4 bases from J, the junction contained 6 bases not matched to a gene. CDR1 and CDR2 (germline): DFQATT, SNEGSKA (reference sequence). The CDR3 sequence is 15 residues long. CDR3 bases: TGCAGTGCTAGAGCGGGGACAGGGGACCTAGAGACCCAGTACTTC. It specifies CSARAGTGDLETQYF.

The chain uses TRBV19 and TRBJ2-2; D remains ambiguous. The CDR3 has 13 residues. Germline CDR1 is LNHDA and CDR2 is SQIVND (reference sequence). V lost 7 bases, J lost 2 bases, and 8 bases lay in between. The CDR3 protein is CASKEHNTGELFF. The CDR3 DNA sequence: TGTGCCAGTAAGGAACATAACACCGGGGAGCTGTTTTTT.

This clonotype was recorded many times. The V call is TRBV9, the J call TRBJ2-3, with 8 bases lining up with TRBD2. Germline CDR1 is SGDLS and CDR2 is YYNGEE. The CDR3 runs to 14 residues. The V and J ends lost 2 bases and 4 bases, in that order; junction bases with no gene match: 3. CDR3 DNA sequence: TGTGCCAGCAGCGTTCAAGCGGGGGCAGATACGCAGTATTTT. It encodes CASSVQAGADTQYF. The variable domain in full, with the rest retrieved from reference TRBV9 and TRBJ2-3, is DSGVTQTPKHLITATGQRVTLRCSPRSGDLSVYWYQQSLDQGLQFLIQYYNGEERAKGNILERFSAQQFPDLHSELNLSSLELGDSALYFCASSVQAGADTQYFGPGTRLTVL.

This clonotype was detected only a few times. The chain couples TRBV7-2 to TRBJ2-7, with D maybe TRBD1 (6 bases). The CDR3 sequence is 17 residues long. V lost 4 bases to trimming and J lost 6 bases, with 25 bases between them. Germline lookup yields CDR1 SGHTA and CDR2 FQGNSA. The CDR3 loop is CASSWGRGGSWGGEQYF. The DNA of the CDR3 is TGTGCCAGCAGCTGGGGGCGTGGTGGCTCTTGGGGTGGCGAGCAGTACTTC.

This clonotype was found many times. The gene calls are TRBV5-1 and TRBJ2-3; 7 nucleotides agree with TRBD2. Trimming removed 5 bases from V and 6 bases from J; junction bases left unmatched: 9. CDR3 length equals 14 residues. Germline values: CDR1 SGHRS, CDR2 YFSETQ. The CDR3 sequence is CASRTSQVMDTQYF. DNA for the CDR3: TGCGCCAGCAGGACTAGCCAGGTTATGGATACGCAGTATTTT.

This clonotype was detected a few times. The chain links TRBV14 to TRBJ1-2; 7 positions agree with TRBD1. Germline V CDR1 and CDR2: SGHDN, FVKESK. The CDR3 is 15 residues long. Trimming cost V 0 bases and J 6 bases; bases outside gene matches: 7. CDR3: CASSQDVVRGNGYTF. The CDR3 DNA reads as TGTGCCAGCAGCCAAGATGTAGTCAGGGGGAATGGCTACACCTTC.

In this sample, this clonotype turned up many times. V and J are TRBV28 and TRBJ2-1, with D possibly TRBD1 on 5 matching bases. Germline lookup yields CDR1 MDHEN and CDR2 SYDVKM. The CDR3 loop spans 15 amino acids. Trimming left V 5 bases short and J 6 bases short, with 17 bases between. CDR3 coding DNA: TGTGCCAGCAGTGGTATGTGGACATTCGGCAATGAGCAGTTCTTC. Amino acids: CASSGMWTFGNEQFF.

This clonotype was recorded at least ten times. The gene calls are TRBV10-3 and TRBJ1-1, with D unclear. This CDR3 is 13 amino acids long. Trimming cost V 2 bases and J 4 bases, with 8 bases left between them. Germline-derived CDR1 and CDR2 are ENHRY and SYGVKD. In DNA form, the CDR3 reads TGTGCCATCAGTGAGCAGTTTCCCACTGAAGCTTTCTTT. This encodes CAISEQFPTEAFF.

This clonotype was observed a few times. The chain has TRBV11-1 and TRBJ2-1, with D perhaps matching TRBD2 (5 bases). The CDR3 runs 15 residues. Germline CDR1 SGHAT, CDR2 FQDESV (reference sequence). V was trimmed by 5 bases and J by 7 bases, leaving 18 bases between them. CDR3 coding DNA: TGTGCCAGCAGCCACTCCCGGGGTGCTCGGAATGAGCAGTTCTTC. Amino acids: CASSHSRGARNEQFF.

This clonotype showed up just a few times. V gene TRBV4-1 combines with J gene TRBJ1-1; D is unresolved. Germline lookup yields CDR1 MGHRA and CDR2 YSYEKL. The V end was cut by 0 bases, the J end by 8 bases, with 10 bases between. The CDR3 sequence is 13 residues long. CDR3: CASSQDWVVEAFF. The CDR3 DNA reads as TGCGCCAGCAGCCAAGATTGGGTGGTAGAAGCTTTCTTT.

Only a few counts were recorded for this clonotype. The genes are TRBV19 and TRBJ1-1; perhaps TRBD1 as D (5 bases). The CDR3 spans 14 residues. V was clipped by 4 bases and J by 1 base, with 10 bases between them. The germline V gene has CDR1 LNHDA and CDR2 SQIVND (reference sequence). CDR3 sequence: CASSTGLRNTEAFF. The CDR3 nucleotides are TGTGCCAGTAGTACGGGACTCAGGAACACTGAAGCTTTCTTT.

There are many counts of this clonotype. CDR3 bases: TGTGCCATCAGTGGAAAGGCGGCGAACACTGAAGCTTTCTTT. It translates to CAISGKAANTEAFF. The V and J genes are TRBV10-3 and TRBJ1-1; no clear D. This CDR3 comprises 14 residues. V gave up 4 bases and J gave up 1 base, with 10 bases separating them. Germline V CDR1 and CDR2: ENHRY, SYGVKD.